Sequencing of this T cell receptor beta chain was carried out in a study of shared clonotypes between healthy human individuals. Caucasian adults living in Nashville, Tennessee, provided all samples. Study-level results: Sorted-subset sequencing, rarefaction showed, was incomplete despite large depth. Deeper or shallower sequencing was expected to change how clonotypes are shared among donors. Clonotypes which were not shared had lower generation probabilities than clonotypes that all four donors shared.

Assay: immunoSEQ multiplex PCR; the TCRdb copy retains only in-frame clones and omits some. This table holds some 2.1 million clones, 85% to 95% found once. With regard to this clone: Its antigen is unidentified.

The clonotype comes from a man between 18 and 35 years old in good health. The sample comprised naive CD4+ T cells sorted from blood. Subset defined: CD45RA+ positively selected.

The CDR3 is CASSLWKLTSGNNEQFF. CDR3 DNA: TGTGCCAGCAGTTTATGGAAACTGACTAGCGGGAACAATGAGCAGTTCTTC. The chain uses TRBV28 and TRBJ2-1; 11 positions match TRBD2. Losses at the gene ends were 0 bases for V and 5 bases for J; bases not matched to a gene: 6. This CDR3 spans 17 amino acids. The germline V gene has CDR1 MDHEN and CDR2 SYDVKM.